A selection of T cell receptor beta chains follows, all from one sample in a study of cytomegalovirus exposure and HLA in healthy donors. Clones were read by immunoSEQ multiplex PCR, and TCRdb kept only the in-frame ones, dropping some. The sample records around 110,000 clones, about 10% being singletons. Material: PBMCs. These receptor sequences come from a man aged 25 to 40 in good health and CMV-seronegative. Each CDR3 is given with its conserved first and last residue. Fields, in order: J gene, clone size, V gene, D gene, CDR3 protein, CDR3 DNA. A D gene is named only where the DNA matches it firmly. Rows give clone size only sometimes, using once, few, many, or a class for an expanded clone.

TRBJ2-1 | NA | TRBV27 | TRBD1 | CASSSGTGGSHEQFF | TGTGCCAGCAGTTCCGGGACAGGGGGGTCACATGAGCAGTTCTTC
TRBJ2-2 | few | TRBV11-2 | NA | CASSPLAGTGELFF | TGTGCCAGCAGCCCCCTTGCGGGCACCGGGGAGCTGTTTTTT
TRBJ2-7 | NA | TRBV5-1 | TRBD1 | CASTQVETGGYEQYF | TGCGCCAGCACCCAGGTGGAGACAGGGGGATACGAGCAGTACTTC
TRBJ2-7 | NA | TRBV5-4 | TRBD1 | CASTPARGSYEQYF | TGTGCCAGCACCCCGGCCAGGGGGTCCTACGAGCAGTACTTC
TRBJ2-7 | few | TRBV21-1 | NA | CASSSGRVSYEQYF | TGTGCCAGCAGCAGCGGGAGAGTATCCTACGAGCAGTACTTC
TRBJ1-6 | few | TRBV11-2 | TRBD1 | CASSLGDRGGSPLHF | TGTGCCAGCAGCTTAGGGGACAGGGGTGGTTCACCCCTCCACTTT
TRBJ2-1 | NA | TRBV7-8 | TRBD2 | CASSASTSGRAISYNEQFF | TGTGCCAGCAGCGCATCGACTAGCGGGAGGGCCATTTCCTACAATGAGCAGTTCTTC
TRBJ2-3 | few | TRBV11-2 | NA | CASRPTRKGGTDTQYF | TGTGCCAGCAGACCTACCCGAAAAGGAGGCACAGATACGCAGTATTTT
TRBJ1-6 | NA | TRBV6-5 | TRBD1 | CASRSGQGGALHF | TGTGCCAGCAGATCAGGACAGGGGGGAGCCCTCCACTTT
TRBJ2-5 | few | TRBV7-9 | NA | CASSLPNWGRETQYF | TGTGCCAGCAGCTTACCGAACTGGGGGCGGGAGACCCAGTACTTC
TRBJ2-5 | NA | TRBV2 | TRBD1 | CASSEGWDSLQETQYF | TGTGCCAGCAGTGAAGGATGGGACAGTCTCCAAGAGACCCAGTACTTC
TRBJ2-5 | NA | TRBV12-5 | TRBD2 | CASGPGTSQETQYF | TGTGCTAGTGGTCCCGGGACTAGCCAAGAGACCCAGTACTTC
TRBJ1-1 | NA | TRBV19 | NA | CASSLRENMNTEAFF | TGTGCCAGTAGCCTAAGGGAGAACATGAACACTGAAGCTTTCTTT
TRBJ1-3 | few | TRBV30 | NA | CAWSVPPDSAGNTIYF | TGTGCCTGGAGTGTACCTCCCGACAGCGCTGGAAACACCATATATTTT
TRBJ1-4 | few | TRBV6-5 | NA | CASRAAVGGEKLFF | TGTGCCAGCAGGGCCGCCGTGGGAGGAGAAAAACTGTTTTTT
TRBJ2-7 | NA | TRBV15 | TRBD1 | CATSNRDRGKQYF | TGTGCCACCAGCAACCGGGACAGGGGAAAGCAGTACTTC
TRBJ1-6 | NA | TRBV18 | NA | CASSPSGTQNSPLHF | TGTGCCAGCTCACCATCCGGGACTCAGAATTCACCCCTCCACTTT
TRBJ2-3 | NA | TRBV13 | TRBD2 | CASSSNPGSGGTQYF | TGTGCCAGCAGCTCCAACCCCGGCTCGGGGGGTACGCAGTATTTT
TRBJ2-1 | NA | TRBV19 | NA | CASSIGPFTQFF | TGTGCCAGTAGTATTGGCCCCTTCACCCAGTTCTTC
TRBJ2-1 | NA | TRBV11-3 | NA | CASSFSGGGPDEQFF | TGTGCCAGCAGCTTTAGCGGCGGGGGCCCCGATGAGCAGTTCTTC
TRBJ1-5 | few | TRBV30 | TRBD1 | CACADRDLGAQHF | TGTGCCTGCGCGGACAGGGACCTGGGGGCCCAGCATTTT
TRBJ2-2 | NA | TRBV28 | NA | CASNFQRSIATGELFF | TGTGCCAGCAACTTCCAGCGGAGTATAGCAACCGGGGAGCTGTTTTTT
TRBJ1-1 | few | TRBV5-1 | TRBD1 | CASSFGTGGTEAFF | TGCGCCAGCAGCTTCGGGACAGGGGGCACTGAAGCTTTCTTT
TRBJ1-2 | few | TRBV7-3 | NA | CASSARVGYDGYTF | TGTGCCAGCAGCGCCAGGGTGGGGTACGATGGCTACACCTTC
TRBJ1-2 | few | TRBV23-1 | TRBD1 | CASSPEEAGGSPNYGYTF | TGCGCCAGCAGTCCGGAAGAGGCAGGGGGCTCTCCTAACTATGGCTACACCTTC
TRBJ1-5 | few | TRBV28 | NA | CASRSRVGRGNQPQHF | TGTGCCAGCAGGTCCAGGGTTGGAAGGGGCAATCAGCCCCAGCATTTT
TRBJ1-1 | NA | TRBV6-1 | NA | CDRSHSGNTEAFF | TGTGACAGAAGTCACTCCGGGAACACTGAAGCTTTCTTT
TRBJ1-3 | NA | TRBV6-6 | NA | CASSQNRASSGNTIYF | TGTGCCAGCAGTCAAAACAGGGCGAGCTCTGGAAACACCATATATTTT
TRBJ1-2 | NA | TRBV10-3 | NA | CAISGEGGDGYTF | TGTGCCATCAGTGGGGAGGGGGGCGATGGCTACACCTTC
TRBJ2-4 | few | TRBV21-1 | NA | CASSPGLAGSKNIQYF | TGTGCCAGCAGTCCGGGACTAGCGGGGTCCAAAAACATTCAGTACTTC
TRBJ1-1 | NA | TRBV6-1 | NA | CASSERGPNTEAFF | TGTGCCAGCAGTGAAAGGGGCCCGAACACTGAAGCTTTCTTT
TRBJ2-7 | NA | TRBV10-3 | TRBD1 | CAIRDRRGQGTNEQYF | TGTGCCATCAGGGACCGGAGGGGACAGGGTACGAACGAGCAGTACTTC
TRBJ2-2 | NA | TRBV9 | NA | CASSARGNTGELFF | TGTGCCAGCAGCGCCCGAGGGAACACCGGGGAGCTGTTTTTT
TRBJ2-7 | NA | TRBV5-4 | NA | CASSQQGPSYEQYF | TGTGCCAGCAGCCAACAGGGCCCCTCCTACGAGCAGTACTTC
TRBJ2-1 | few | TRBV4-1 | NA | CASSQPDAGSRVGQFF | TGCGCCAGCAGCCAACCTGACGCGGGGAGCCGGGTAGGGCAGTTCTTC
TRBJ1-1 | NA | TRBV6-5 | NA | CASSYHQGRTEAFF | TGTGCCAGCAGTTACCACCAGGGGCGAACTGAAGCTTTCTTT
TRBJ2-7 | few | TRBV15 | NA | CATSRDTTYEQYF | TGTGCCACCAGCAGGGACACAACCTACGAGCAGTACTTC
TRBJ1-5 | NA | TRBV19 | TRBD1 | CASSGQASNQPQHF | TGTGCCAGTAGCGGACAGGCTAGCAATCAGCCCCAGCATTTT
TRBJ2-7 | NA | TRBV5-1 | TRBD2 | CASSHGTSGSYEQYF | TGCGCCAGCAGCCACGGGACTAGCGGATCCTACGAGCAGTACTTC
TRBJ2-2 | few | TRBV28 | NA | CASSFLDLLSNTGELFF | TGTGCCAGCAGTTTTTTAGATTTACTCTCGAACACCGGGGAGCTGTTTTTT
TRBJ2-7 | few | TRBV7-2 | NA | CASSPRLSGAYEQYF | TGTGCCAGCAGCCCCCGGTTGAGCGGTGCCTACGAGCAGTACTTC
TRBJ1-4 | NA | TRBV20-1 | NA | CSARDRAELFF | TGCAGTGCTAGAGATCGAGCGGAACTGTTTTTT
TRBJ1-1 | NA | TRBV28 | TRBD1 | CASSSGGRTEAFF | TGTGCCAGCAGTTCAGGGGGCCGGACTGAAGCTTTCTTT
TRBJ2-1 | NA | TRBV15 | TRBD2 | CATSSLSGRVAEQFF | TGTGCCACCAGCTCCCTCTCGGGGAGGGTGGCTGAGCAGTTCTTC
TRBJ1-5 | NA | TRBV10-3 | NA | CAIKGQQNQPQHF | TGTGCCATCAAAGGACAGCAAAATCAGCCCCAGCATTTT
TRBJ2-7 | NA | TRBV7-9 | TRBD1 | CASSLSRDRDYEQYF | TGTGCCAGCAGCTTATCCCGGGACAGGGACTACGAGCAGTACTTC
TRBJ1-1 | NA | TRBV5-6 | TRBD1 | CASSFDRVHTEAFF | TGTGCCAGCAGCTTCGACAGGGTACACACTGAAGCTTTCTTT
TRBJ1-4 | NA | TRBV7-8 | NA | CASSLSGFRANEKLFF | TGTGCCAGCAGCTTATCGGGATTTCGGGCTAATGAAAAACTGTTTTTT
TRBJ2-1 | NA | TRBV29-1 | TRBD1 | CSVEIQGEPNEQFF | TGCAGCGTTGAGATCCAGGGGGAGCCCAATGAGCAGTTCTTC